This TCR beta chain was captured by sequencing in a study of blood T cell repertoires in COVID-19. Background on the study: Italy, Spain and the United States were the sources of the convalescent and acute COVID-19 samples. PBMCs, B-cell-depleted T cells, or T cells were the source of the cDNA or gDNA that made up the material.

The CDR3 has 16 residues. Looked up from germline, CDR1 is SGHRS and CDR2 is YFSETQ. V lost 0 bases and J lost 6; bases outside the gene matches: 6. The repertoire was sequenced with immunoSEQ multiplex PCR; TCRdb's copy has only in-frame clones and lacks some. The sample carries around 50,000 clones, about 82% recorded once. This clonotype was sampled from a woman aged 80 or over with acute or convalescent COVID-19. The chain has TRBV5-1 and TRBJ2-1; the match to TRBD2 covers 10 bases. The sample was peripheral blood. In nucleotides, the CDR3 is TGCGCCAGCAGCTTGGCTAGCGGGAGCTATAGCAATGAGCAGTTCTTC. Translated, it gives CASSLASGSYSNEQFF.